The 3 T cell receptor beta chains below were found in one sample sequenced in a study of shared clonotypes between healthy human individuals. Sequenced by immunoSEQ multiplex PCR; TCRdb stores in-frame clones only, minus some. The sample contains around 2,100,000 clones, roughly 95% of which appear only once. CD45RO negativity and positive selection for CCR7 defined naive CD8 cells, a population that excluded terminally differentiated effector memory CD45RA+ cells. Sequences were obtained from naive CD8+ T cells sorted from blood. These receptor sequences come from a man younger than 35 in good health.

As to this clone: One end of the junction fails to match germline, which may point to a read error. CDR3: CASSLYMADTQYF. The CDR3 DNA reads as TGTGCTAGCAGCTTGTATATGGCAGATACGCAGTATTTT. The rearrangement joins TRBV7-7 to TRBJ2-3, with D hard to call. This CDR3 comprises 13 residues. CDR1 SSHAT and CDR2 FNYEAQ come from the germline V gene (reference sequence).

Remarks on this clone: Other DNA variants within this sample encode the same CDR3. V gene TRBV9 combines with J gene TRBJ2-7, with TRBD1 matching over 8 bases. CDR1 and CDR2 (germline): SGDLS, YYNGEE. The CDR3 totals 14 residues. The junction had 2 bases not matched to a gene; V was cut back by 2 bases and J by 1 base. The chain's CDR3 is CASSVTGGSYEQYF. DNA of the CDR3: TGTGCCAGCAGCGTTACAGGGGGATCCTACGAGCAGTACTTC.

The V gene is TRBV7-8, the J gene TRBJ1-5, with TRBD1 matching over 7 bases. The CDR3 runs 19 residues. V shed 2 bases and J 2 bases; nucleotides not matched to a gene: 15. The germline V gene encodes CDR1 SGHVS and CDR2 FQNEAQ. CDR3 region: CASSLYEGAYVYGNQPQHF. CDR3 nucleotides: TGTGCCAGCAGCTTATATGAGGGGGCTTACGTGTATGGCAATCAGCCCCAGCATTTT. Variable domain in full (rest from reference TRBV7-8 and TRBJ1-5): GAGVSQSPRYKVAKRGQDVALRCDPISGHVSLFWYQQALGQGPEFLTYFQNEAQLDKSGLPSDRFFAERPEGSVSTLKIQRTQQEDSAVYLCASSLYEGAYVYGNQPQHFGDGTRLSIL.